These 17 T cell receptor beta chains share one sample of origin, sequenced in a study of T cells in Graves' hyperthyroidism and ophthalmopathy. RNA transcripts provided the source from which TCR beta CDR3 regions were amplified. RT-PCR in the first round (using the HTBI primer set) targeted the TCR CDR3. Using its own MiXCR run on the multiplex PCR reads, TCRdb lists one record per CDR3 protein. The sample records some 350,000 distinct CDR3 sequences, about 18% being singletons. Material: blood. The receptors here all came from a woman aged 18-35 years with Graves' hyperthyroidism.

This clonotype appeared many times. V is TRBV3-1 and J is TRBJ2-5, with D perhaps TRBD1 or TRBD2 (7 bases each). Trimming removed 2 bases at V and 5 bases at J, with 18 bases between. Germline assignment: CDR1 LGHDT and CDR2 YNNKEL (reference sequence). The CDR3 runs 16 residues. In DNA form, the CDR3 reads TGTGCCAGCAGCCAATGGGGAGGGGGCGGATCGGAGACCCAGTACTTC. Protein product: CASSQWGGGGSETQYF.

The chain employs TRBV6-1 and TRBJ1-2; 10 bases are shared with TRBD1. V shed 6 bases and J 4 bases; nucleotides not matched to a gene: 8. Germline V gives CDR1 MNHNS, CDR2 SASEGT. The CDR3 totals 15 residues. As DNA, the CDR3 is TGTGCCAGCAGGCCCGGGACAGGGGACCTCTATGGCTACACCTTC. As protein: CASRPGTGDLYGYTF.

In its sample, this clonotype was seen many times. J is TRBJ2-5 and V is TRBV5-1; D is possibly TRBD1 or TRBD2 (5 bases each). There are 18 residues in the CDR3. Deletions cut 3 bases from V and 4 bases from J, with 25 bases between. CDR1 is SGHRS, CDR2 YFSETQ, per germline. CDR3 region: CASSSNAVRDVLGETQYF. CDR3 coding DNA: TGCGCCAGCAGCTCCAATGCGGTCCGGGACGTACTAGGAGAGACCCAGTACTTC.

This clonotype was recorded at least ten times. The chain couples TRBV7-2 to TRBJ2-5; weak D call: TRBD1 (5 bases). Germline V gives CDR1 SGHTA, CDR2 FQGNSA. Trimming pared 3 bases from V and 3 bases from J, leaving 11 bases between. This CDR3 has 14 residues. The chain's CDR3 is CASSFSGREETQYF. DNA for the CDR3: TGTGCCAGCAGCTTTTCAGGGCGCGAAGAGACCCAGTACTTC. The variable domain in full, completed from reference TRBV7-2 and TRBJ2-5, reads GAGVSQSPSNKVTEKGKDVELRCDPISGHTALYWYRQSLGQGLEFLIYFQGNSAPDKSGLPSDRFSAERTGGSVSTLTIQRTQQEDSAVYLCASSFSGREETQYFGPGTRLLVL.

This clonotype came up many times. Its ends do not fully match the called genes, so a read error is possible. The rearrangement uses TRBV11-2 and TRBJ2-7; TRBD2 agrees at 11 bases. CDR1 is SGHAT and CDR2 is FQNNGV in the germline V gene. The CDR3 has 15 residues. CDR3 region: CTSSATTSGVYEQYF. CDR3 sequence (DNA): TGTACCAGCAGCGCCACGACTAGCGGGGTCTACGAGCAGTACTTC.

This clonotype was counted at least ten times. The chain carries TRBV11-2 and TRBJ2-2; the D gene is possibly TRBD1 (5 bases). Germline V gene data show CDR1 as SGHAT and CDR2 as FQNNGV. The CDR3 runs 13 residues. Trimming left V 3 bases short and J 6 bases short, with 8 bases between. In nucleotides, the CDR3 is TGTGCCAGCAGCTTTGGGGCGGCCGGGGAGCTGTTTTTT. It yields the protein CASSFGAAGELFF.

This clonotype has at least ten counts. This rearrangement joins TRBV15 to TRBJ2-7; D unclear. The germline gives CDR1 LNHNV, CDR2 YYDKDF (reference sequence). V shed 0 bases and J shed 6 bases, with 9 bases lying between them. The CDR3 contains 13 residues. As DNA, the CDR3 is TGTGCCACCAGCAGAGACCTTAAGGGCGAGCAGTACTTC. Its translation: CATSRDLKGEQYF.

V is TRBV6-1 and J is TRBJ2-7; 8 bases align to TRBD1. The germline CDR1 and CDR2 sequences are MNHNS and SASEGT. J gave up 6 bases and V 9 bases, and 4 bases lay outside the gene matches. The CDR3 contains 11 residues. The chain's CDR3 is CASGTGSEQYF. The CDR3 coding sequence is TGTGCCAGTGGGACAGGATCCGAGCAGTACTTC.

V and J are TRBV11-2 and TRBJ1-1; TRBD1 matches at 9 bases. The CDR3 runs 16 residues. Germline V lookup: CDR1 SGHAT, CDR2 FQNNGV. V lost 5 bases to trimming and J lost 4 bases; unmatched junction nucleotides: 11. The DNA of the CDR3 is TGTGCCAGCAGCCTTAACAGGGGGCTGATGTTCACTGAAGCTTTCTTT. Translation: CASSLNRGLMFTEAFF.

This clonotype has at least ten counts. The conserved final phenylalanine or tryptophan is absent from the CDR3, which likely points to a read error. The chain recombines TRBV12-3 or TRBV12-4 with TRBJ1-2, with a possible D match to TRBD1 (6 bases). CDR3 size: 15 residues. Trimming cost V 6 bases and J 6 bases, with 20 bases left between them. The CDR3 protein is CASSPFGDTKNGYTL. The DNA for the CDR3 is TGTGCCAGCAGCCCCTTCGGGGACACCAAAAATGGCTACACCCTC.

The chain joins TRBV28 to TRBJ1-1; TRBD1 is a possible D gene (5 bases). V was clipped by 10 bases and J by 4 bases, with 13 bases between them. This CDR3 has 12 residues. Germline CDR1 is MDHEN and CDR2 is SYDVKM. In nucleotides, the CDR3 is TGTGCCACCGCTCGGGGGGTCACTGAAGCTTTCTTT. Translated, it gives CATARGVTEAFF.

This clonotype was recorded at least ten times. The chain carries TRBV28 and TRBJ2-7, with unresolved D. Germline V gives CDR1 MDHEN, CDR2 SYDVKM. V gave up 2 bases and J gave up 6 bases, with 11 bases separating them. This CDR3 has 13 amino acids. The CDR3 protein is CASSLDARGEQYF. The CDR3, as DNA: TGTGCCAGCAGTTTAGACGCGAGAGGCGAGCAGTACTTC.

Ten or more counts support this clonotype. The rearrangement joins TRBV29-1 to TRBJ2-5; D gene unclear. V lost 4 bases, J lost 2 bases, and 8 bases lay in between. The CDR3 spans 12 residues. CDR1 is SQVTM, CDR2 ANQGSEA, per germline. CDR3: CSVGSFQETQYF. The CDR3 region has the DNA TGCAGCGTTGGAAGTTTTCAAGAGACCCAGTACTTC.

This clonotype was seen repeatedly, ten times or more. This chain connects TRBV5-1 to TRBJ1-5, with D hard to call. V dropped 0 bases and J dropped 6 bases, with 13 bases sitting between them. There are 15 residues in the CDR3. Germline CDR1 reads SGHRS; CDR2 reads YFSETQ. CDR3 protein: CASSLGTDRGQPQHF. As DNA, the CDR3 is TGCGCCAGCAGCTTGGGGACGGATCGGGGTCAGCCCCAGCATTTT.

This clonotype was counted many times. The rearrangement uses TRBV19 and TRBJ2-7; TRBD1 aligns across 7 bases. After removal of 4 bases from V and 1 base from J, the junction contained 4 bases not matched to a gene. This CDR3 has 14 amino acids. Germline V gene lookup returns CDR1 LNHDA and CDR2 SQIVND (reference sequence). The CDR3: CASSSAGGSYEQYF. CDR3 in DNA: TGTGCCAGTAGTAGTGCAGGGGGATCCTACGAGCAGTACTTC. The entire variable domain, with the rest obtained from reference TRBV19 and TRBJ2-7, is as follows: DGGITQSPKYLFRKEGQNVTLSCEQNLNHDAMYWYRQDPGQGLRLIYYSQIVNDFQKGDIAEGYSVSREKKESFPLTVTSAQKNPTAFYLCASSSAGGSYEQYFGPGTRLTVT.

In this sample, this clonotype turned up many times. This chain links TRBV20-1 with TRBJ2-1; no firm D call. V gave up 7 bases and J gave up 6 bases, with 10 bases separating them. The CDR3 has 11 amino acids. Germline CDR1 DFQATT, CDR2 SNEGSKA (reference sequence). The CDR3 bases are TGCAGTGTTATGTATCCCAATGAGCAGTTCTTC. Encoded protein: CSVMYPNEQFF.

This clonotype has at least ten counts. This rearrangement joins TRBV28 to TRBJ2-7; D gene ambiguous. Trimming removed 7 bases at V and 3 bases at J, with 16 bases between. CDR3 length equals 14 residues. Germline V CDR1 and CDR2: MDHEN, SYDVKM. CDR3 DNA sequence: TGTGCCAGCAAGGCTGCGGACGCCGTCTACGAGCAGTACTTC. Translated, it gives CASKAADAVYEQYF.